The source of this T cell receptor (beta chain) is a study of cytomegalovirus exposure and HLA in healthy donors (dated by TCRdb to between 2016 and 2019). About the investigation overall: An earlier analysis of around 600 of the donors reported 276 Gb of sequence data and 117 million unique TCR beta sequences from about 200 million T cells. To predict cytomegalovirus infection status, the study brought together high-throughput TCR immunosequencing, statistical association of individual TCRs with disease status, and machine learning. The study used immunosequencing to profile the T cell repertoires of under 700 subjects and linked those repertoires to cytomegalovirus serostatus. The study was designed to test whether signatures of past pathogen exposure could be identified by cataloging public T cell receptors. Rather than using new phenotypic data, the later analysis identified candidate immune exposures from TCR beta sequences and from how often those sequences occurred across donors. A later analysis re-analyzed previously published TCR beta repertoires from 666 donors and added high-resolution HLA genotyping to study TCR occurrence patterns. Roughly 5 DR-DQ haplotypes were handled as single units for association and clustering because linkage in the cohort was strong. Both class I and class II loci were covered by HLA typing, at four-digit resolution. Donor age, sex, ethnicity and CMV serostatus were collected together with the repertoire data. All discovery cohort repertoires had been generated using a single sequencing platform. Typing coverage varied by locus: 629-630 donors for A, B, C, DRB1 and DQB1; roughly 520 for DQA1; about 590 for DPA1; approximately 470 for DPB1. To decide whether each TCR beta V gene segment behaved as functional or pseudogenic, an earlier analysis of approximately 590 of the donors relied on high-throughput TCR beta sequencing. Of the roughly 400 genotyped donors, 81% were placed in the genetic ancestry cluster associated with self-reported Caucasian donors. Among roughly 400 genotyped donors of the cohort, an average of approximately 240,000 unique TCR beta nucleotide sequences were sequenced per donor, around 18% of them non-productive. In a later genetic analysis, genome-wide SNP genotypes for about three fifths of the roughly 670 donors were used, and that subset was treated as a discovery cohort. Besides the first cohort of hundreds of subjects, a separate validation cohort made up of some 110 different subjects was used. Roughly 300 gigabases of sequencing data and approximately 93 million unique TCR sequences were included in an early release covering roughly 600 HLA-typed donors.

Findings and caveats that apply to the study as a whole: In a later analysis, HLA-associated TCR beta chains were found to be more clonally expanded and to have lower generation probabilities than equally common non-associated chains. Some IMGT-functional V segments, including TRBV6-2 and TRBV6-3, could not be distinguished by the 87-base-pair reads and were therefore excluded. A group of highly shared sequence variants was considered likely to be a technical artifact of the sequencing pipeline. Correlated functional status among segregating V segments might be attributable to linkage disequilibrium, but an unknown experimental factor could not be ruled out. While some public TCRs were present in many individuals, most TCR sequences turned up only very rarely across donors. Because some donors lacked HLA typing at each locus, the association tests relied only on the typed subset. A few of the identified cytomegalovirus-associated TCR beta chains were confirmed in vitro to be specific for cytomegalovirus antigens. In this cohort, only TCR beta chains were sequenced, and detectable features were limited by the absence of alpha or paired-chain data. A later analysis found that most CMV-associated TCR beta chains appeared HLA-restricted, with HLA associations seemingly driven largely by CMV exposure. The presence/absence analyses assumed that sequencing depth was roughly uniform across donors, and that assumption may not be true. According to a later genetic analysis, donors in an Asian-associated ancestry cluster had fewer N-insertions in productive TCRs than the approximately 630-donor mean. When HLA alleles, especially DR and DQ, strongly co-occurred, attributing TCR associations to individual alleles was difficult. According to a later analysis, TCR association rates differed among HLA loci, with DRB1 alleles showing the most associated TCRs and HLA-C alleles showing the fewest. Broadly in line with IMGT annotations, most TCR beta V segments showed up in productive rearrangements about 87% or about 30% of the time in an earlier analysis of 450 to 600 of the donors. CMV serostatus was the only immune exposure information available for the cohort. A later analysis associated some 17,000 TCR beta sequences with specific HLA alleles at a false discovery rate of 0.05. According to the authors, the approach could potentially be generalized to other disease states and immunological phenotypes. A further reported finding was that TCR beta sequences accurately predicted the HLA-A and HLA-B alleles for most subjects in the first cohort. V-gene and J-gene trimming of TCR beta chains was associated with a missense DCLRE1C variant in a later genetic analysis, and the association was replicated in an independent cohort. According to a later analysis, parvovirus B19, influenza, CMV and Epstein-Barr virus appeared linked to several top co-occurrence clusters. In the study, roughly 160 TCR beta chains were listed as associated with cytomegalovirus. The earlier analysis of approximately 560 of the donors excluded approximately 17 rarely observed V segments, including chromosome 9 orphons, because counts were too low. The classifier was reported to diagnose cytomegalovirus status with high specificity and sensitivity in both the original cohort and the validation cohort.

Concerning this clone itself: The target of this receptor is not known. No much larger clone is present one base from it, and per-base qualities are unavailable.

Libraries were prepared through the immunoSEQ multiplex PCR assay. For the multiplex PCR, a mixture combining 60 forward primers for TCR Vbeta segments and 13 reverse primers for TCR Jbeta segments was used. The CDR3 region of rearranged TCR beta genes was amplified from genomic DNA by a multiplex PCR assay. On the Illumina HiSeq System, the amplified TCR beta libraries were sequenced as 87-base-pair reads. The authors processed their data as follows. Across the 600 to 700 repertoires, a later analysis counted roughly 84 million unique TCR beta chains, roughly 11 million of which were shared by at least two donors. To remove PCR and sequencing errors, raw reads were error-corrected and collapsed into unique sequences using a nearest-neighbor algorithm that merged closely related sequences. CDR3 sequences were aligned to IMGT reference sequences to assign V, D and J gene segments. For a sequence to be retained, at least a six-nucleotide match to both a V gene segment and a J gene segment was required. A rearrangement counted as productive if the CDR3 had no stop codons and remained in frame with V and J, and every other rearrangement counted as non-productive. Following IMGT convention, CDR3 was defined as the stretch from the second conserved V-encoded cysteine up to the conserved J-encoded phenylalanine. The earlier analysis of approximately 590 of the donors excluded any sequence lacking an unambiguous match to a single V gene segment. An earlier analysis of a few hundred of the donors called V segments functional above 56.7% productive rearrangements and segregating when the between-donor standard deviation exceeded 5%. A statistical classification framework was built for diagnosing cytomegalovirus status from the catalog of TCR beta chain sequences. In a later analysis, TCR nucleotide sequences were compared against IMGT/GENE-DB human TR gene sequences so that V and J genes could be assigned. The TCRdist pipeline was used in a later analysis to assign CDR3 sequences and most-parsimonious VDJ recombination scenarios. A later analysis defined each TCR beta chain by its CDR3 amino acid sequence plus V-gene family, and excluded reads lacking a unique V-gene family. As a way to deal with suspected cross-contamination and a sequencing artifact, a later analysis dropped over 550 nucleotide sequences that were highly shared and had low generation probability. In a later analysis, a clonal expansion index was calculated for each public chain from normalized within-repertoire ranks of inferred template counts. In a later analysis, generation probabilities were computed with a VDJ recombination model fitted to out-of-frame rearrangements, and the resulting probabilities were checked against IGoR. In a later analysis, hypergeometric tests were used to score TCR-TCR, TCR-HLA and TCR-CMV co-occurrence, with a repertoire-size bias correction applied to TCR pairs. To estimate false discovery rates, a later analysis permuted the HLA or CMV assignments 20 times. A later analysis grouped co-occurring TCRs with DBSCAN, adding TCRdist sequence similarity when clustering within HLA-allele-positive subsets. For co-occurrence clustering, repertoires with fewer than 30,000 or more than 120,000 public chains were excluded, along with four or five repertoires with anomalous nucleotide sharing. Here the immuneACCESS table is served through TCRdb, limited to in-frame sequences with V and J called. Missing clones are a known gap in these copies; in checked studies unresolved V genes cover under half, and the rest lacks a known reason. V and J calls and clone size are copied from that table; D and trimming were computed from the DNA. The sample table shows 130,000 or so clones, and around 74% are seen once. Of the sample, 4.3% falls within the top ten clones.

The cohort was made up of under 800 healthy bone marrow donors. At the time of sampling, every cohort member was nominally healthy, though immune exposures that went unrecorded were likely present. The donor tested CMV seropositive, placing the donor among the 250 to 300 seropositive members of the cohort. Each donor provided a peripheral blood sample, and peripheral blood mononuclear cells were used for TCR beta sequencing. Genomic DNA was extracted from the blood cell samples with the Qiagen DNeasy Blood Extraction Kit. V drops 1 base and J drops 4 bases, leaving 8 bases in between. The germline V gene sets CDR1 to MNHNS and CDR2 to SASEGT. The cysteine opens and the phenylalanine closes a CDR3 of 13 amino acids. Of the read, only the CDR3 DNA is kept; its 39 bases are in frame from base 1.

The chain links TRBV6-1 with TRBJ2-7; no D gene is confidently identified. The sequenced sample consisted of PBMCs. The clonotype comes from a man younger than 35 in good health and CMV-seropositive. The DNA is TGTGCCAGCAGTGAAGGTCCCACTTACGAGCAGTACTTC. This translates into CASSEGPTYEQYF.